Below, 19 T cell receptor beta chains from the same sample are listed, as sequenced in a study of blood T cell repertoires in COVID-19. The method was immunoSEQ multiplex PCR; TCRdb's version includes in-frame clones alone and lacks a portion of them. The sample has 60,000 or so clones; 78% are singletons. Sequenced sample: peripheral blood. The receptors here all came from a human donor in a cohort sampled during active COVID-19.

The chain joins TRBV4-3 to TRBJ2-3; tentative D call: TRBD2 (5 bases). Deletions cut 0 bases from V and 2 bases from J, with 9 bases between. The CDR3 extends over 15 amino acids. The germline CDR1 and CDR2 sequences are LGHNA and YSLEER. In DNA, the CDR3 is TGCGCCAGCAGCCAAGAGTCGGGGTTCACAGATACGCAGTATTTT. It codes for CASSQESGFTDTQYF.

This chain joins TRBV27 and TRBJ2-7; 8 bases are a match to TRBD1. Unmatched junction bases numbered 9, after V lost 0 bases and J lost 2 bases. Germline V gene sequence: CDR1 MNHEY, CDR2 SMNVEV (reference sequence). The CDR3 sequence is 17 residues long. The CDR3 region is CASSLSAGTGTAYEQYF. DNA for the CDR3: TGTGCCAGCAGTTTATCCGCCGGGACAGGCACCGCCTACGAGCAGTACTTC.

This chain connects TRBV5-1 to TRBJ2-3, with 10 positions matching TRBD2. This CDR3 region has 14 residues. Trimming removed 2 bases from V and 6 bases from J; junction bases left unmatched: 3. The V gene's germline CDR1 is SGHRS and CDR2 YFSETQ. CDR3 in amino acids: CASSLAGGPDTQYF. The CDR3 coding sequence is TGCGCCAGCAGCTTAGCGGGAGGGCCGGATACGCAGTATTTT.

The V call is TRBV5-1, the J call TRBJ2-5, with D maybe TRBD2 (5 bases). V was clipped by 0 bases and J by 4 bases, with 13 bases between them. The germline CDR1 and CDR2 sequences are SGHRS and YFSETQ. The length of the CDR3 is 15 residues. This chain's CDR3 is CASSLASGRGETQYF. In DNA form, the CDR3 reads TGCGCCAGCAGCTTGGCCTCGGGGAGAGGAGAGACCCAGTACTTC.

The chain recombines TRBV30 with TRBJ2-7; no clear D. Between the trimmed V and J ends, which lost 5 bases and 2 bases, there was a span of 13 bases. Per germline, CDR1 GTSNPN and CDR2 SVGIG (reference sequence). The CDR3 runs to 13 residues. This CDR3 reads CAWGRAPTYEQYF. CDR3 in DNA: TGTGCCTGGGGCCGCGCTCCAACCTACGAGCAGTACTTC. The complete variable domain, with remaining parts taken from reference TRBV30 and TRBJ2-7, reads SQTIHQWPATLVQPVGSPLSLECTVEGTSNPNLYWYRQAAGRGLQLLFYSVGIGQISSEVPQNLSASRPQDRQFILSSKKLLLSDSGFYLCAWGRAPTYEQYFGPGTRLTVT.

The V gene is TRBV10-2, the J gene TRBJ1-2; 7 positions match TRBD1. Germline loops: CDR1 WSHSY, CDR2 SAAADI. This CDR3 has 14 residues. V was clipped by 6 bases and J by 3 bases; unmatched bases: 7. The CDR3 DNA is TGCGCCAGCAGCCTCCGACAGGGCGACTATGGCTACACCTTC. It yields the protein CASSLRQGDYGYTF.

The V and J genes are TRBV30 and TRBJ2-7; 8 nucleotides line up with TRBD1. CDR3 length: 13 amino acids. Trimming took 4 bases from V and 3 from J; bases not matched to a gene: 5. Germline V gives CDR1 GTSNPN, CDR2 SVGIG (reference sequence). The CDR3 coding sequence is TGTGCCTGGAATTACAGGGGGGACTACGAGCAGTACTTC. Amino acid sequence: CAWNYRGDYEQYF.

In this sample, this clone turned up a few times. The V call is TRBV7-2, the J call TRBJ2-5; D is possibly TRBD1 (5 bases). The V gene lost 2 bases and the J gene lost 0 bases, with 7 bases spanning the gap. The CDR3 loop spans 14 amino acids. Germline V gene sequence: CDR1 SGHTA, CDR2 FQGNSA. CDR3 bases: TGTGCCAGCAGCTTATCAGGGCACCAAGAGACCCAGTACTTC. It specifies CASSLSGHQETQYF.

The genes are TRBV18 and TRBJ1-2; TRBD1 aligns across 8 bases. V gave up 3 bases and J gave up 8 bases; unmatched junction bases: 5. From germline, CDR1 is KGHSH and CDR2 LQKENI. The CDR3 totals 13 residues. CDR3 bases: TGTGCCAGCTCACCCGGGACAGGCCGCGGCTACACCTTC. Residues: CASSPGTGRGYTF.

The chain links TRBV6-5 to TRBJ1-4, with D perhaps TRBD1 (6 bases). The CDR3 has 13 residues. Trimming left V 4 bases short and J 13 bases short, with 16 bases between. Germline-derived CDR1 and CDR2 are MNHEY and SVGAGI. CDR3 region: CASSSQGLKVLFF. DNA for the CDR3: TGTGCCAGCAGTTCTCAGGGGCTCAAAGTACTGTTTTTT.

V usage is TRBV6-2 or TRBV6-3 and J usage is TRBJ1-5; 7 positions match TRBD1. The CDR3 has 17 residues. Germline trimming cut 0 bases from V and 4 bases from J; bases unmatched to any gene: 9. Germline values: CDR1 MNHEY, CDR2 SVGEGT. The CDR3 protein is CASSYSIQGQRNQPQHF. CDR3 coding DNA: TGTGCCAGCAGTTACTCGATCCAGGGACAGCGGAATCAGCCCCAGCATTTT.

The genes are TRBV7-2 and TRBJ2-7; 12 bases agree with TRBD2. The CDR3 consists of 16 residues. In germline, CDR1 is SGHTA, CDR2 FQGNSA. Trimming cost V 4 bases and J 6 bases; bases outside gene matches: 10. The DNA of the CDR3 is TGTGCCAGCAGCTATCTTACCCCGGGACTAGCGGGCGAGCAGTACTTC. This encodes CASSYLTPGLAGEQYF.

This clone was recorded only once. Here the CDR3 reads CASSMAGAGGAQPQHF. In nucleotides, the CDR3 is TGTGCCAGTAGTATGGCAGGTGCGGGGGGGGCTCAGCCCCAGCATTTT. The chain carries TRBV19 and TRBJ1-5; D is possibly TRBD1 (6 bases). CDR3 length: 16 amino acids. Germline V gives CDR1 LNHDA, CDR2 SQIVND (reference sequence). The V and J ends lost 3 bases and 6 bases respectively, with 18 bases between them.

This sequence joins TRBV7-7 and TRBJ1-2; unclear D gene. Germline V CDR1 and CDR2: SSHAT, FNYEAQ (reference sequence). The CDR3 length is 15 residues. Trimming stripped 5 bases from V and 1 base from J, with 14 bases between. In DNA, the CDR3 is TGTGCCAGCAGCCTCCGGGAGGGCCGTAACTATGGCTACACCTTC. Its translation: CASSLREGRNYGYTF. The full variable domain, completed using reference TRBV7-7 and TRBJ1-2, is GAGVSQSPRYKVTKRGQDVTLRCDPISSHATLYWYQQALGQGPEFLTYFNYEAQPDKSGLPSDRFSAERPEGSISTLTIQRTEQRDSAMYRCASSLREGRNYGYTFGSGTRLTVV.

This clone has a handful of counts. The J gene is TRBJ2-7, the V gene TRBV27, with a weak D call TRBD2 (5 bases). Germline V gene lookup returns CDR1 MNHEY and CDR2 SMNVEV (reference sequence). V dropped 3 bases and J dropped 3 bases, with 9 bases sitting between them. The CDR3 consists of 13 residues. In DNA form, the CDR3 reads TGTGCCAGCAGTTTCGACCGGGACTACGAGCAGTACTTC. This sequence encodes CASSFDRDYEQYF.

The CDR3 DNA follows: TGTGCCAGCAGCTTTAGGGGTTCTGGTGGCTACACCTTC. It encodes CASSFRGSGGYTF. J is TRBJ1-2 and V is TRBV11-2, with TRBD1 as a possible D gene (5 bases). V lost 3 bases to trimming and J lost 7 bases, with 12 bases between them. Looked up from germline, CDR1 is SGHAT and CDR2 is FQNNGV. The length of the CDR3 is 13 residues.

The chain uses TRBV6-2 or TRBV6-3 and TRBJ2-7, with D possibly matching TRBD1 (5 bases). This CDR3 has 14 residues. V lost 3 bases, J lost 3 bases, and 12 bases lay in between. Germline V gene sequence: CDR1 MNHEY, CDR2 SVGEGT. CDR3 bases: TGTGCCAGCAGTTATGGGGCAGCTCTCTACGAGCAGTACTTC. This encodes CASSYGAALYEQYF.

V usage is TRBV30 and J usage is TRBJ1-1, with D uncertain. The CDR3 length is 13 residues. V gave up 4 bases and J gave up 1 base, with 10 bases separating them. Germline CDR1 is GTSNPN and CDR2 is SVGIG (reference sequence). DNA of the CDR3: TGTGCCTGGACCAGAGGTAGGAACACTGAAGCTTTCTTT. It translates to CAWTRGRNTEAFF.

V gene TRBV28 combines with J gene TRBJ2-7, with TRBD2 as a possible D gene (5 bases). Trimming took off 3 bases at V and 11 bases at J, with 17 bases between the two ends. CDR1 and CDR2 (germline): MDHEN, SYDVKM. CDR3 size: 13 residues. The CDR3 loop reads CASSFLGSVGEYF. Here the CDR3 DNA reads TGTGCCAGCAGTTTTTTGGGGAGCGTCGGGGAGTACTTC.